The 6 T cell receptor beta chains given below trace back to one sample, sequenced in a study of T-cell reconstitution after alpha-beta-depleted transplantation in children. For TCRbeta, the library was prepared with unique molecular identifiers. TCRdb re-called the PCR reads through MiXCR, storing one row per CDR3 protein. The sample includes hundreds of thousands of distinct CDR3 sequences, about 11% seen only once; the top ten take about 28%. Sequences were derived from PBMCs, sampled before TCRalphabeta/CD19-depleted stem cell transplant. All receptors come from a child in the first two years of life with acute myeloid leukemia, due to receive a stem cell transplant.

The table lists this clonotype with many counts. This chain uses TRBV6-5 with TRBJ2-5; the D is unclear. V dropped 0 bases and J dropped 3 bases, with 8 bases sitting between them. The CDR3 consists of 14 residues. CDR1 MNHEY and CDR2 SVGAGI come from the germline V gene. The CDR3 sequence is CASSYSTRKETQYF. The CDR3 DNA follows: TGTGCCAGCAGTTACTCGACCAGGAAAGAGACCCAGTACTTC.

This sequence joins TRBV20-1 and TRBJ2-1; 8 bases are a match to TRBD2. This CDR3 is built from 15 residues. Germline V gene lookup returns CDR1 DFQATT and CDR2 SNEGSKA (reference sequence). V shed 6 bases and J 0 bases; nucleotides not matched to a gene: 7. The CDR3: CSAPPGGGSYNEQFF. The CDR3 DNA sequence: TGCAGTGCACCCCCCGGGGGGGGCTCCTACAATGAGCAGTTCTTC.

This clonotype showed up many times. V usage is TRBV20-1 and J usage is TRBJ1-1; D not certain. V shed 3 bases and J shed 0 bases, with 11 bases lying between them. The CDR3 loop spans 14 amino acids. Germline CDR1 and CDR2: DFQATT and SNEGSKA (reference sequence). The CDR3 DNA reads TGCAGTGCTAGGGGAACTGTCATGAACACTGAAGCTTTCTTT. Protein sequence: CSARGTVMNTEAFF.

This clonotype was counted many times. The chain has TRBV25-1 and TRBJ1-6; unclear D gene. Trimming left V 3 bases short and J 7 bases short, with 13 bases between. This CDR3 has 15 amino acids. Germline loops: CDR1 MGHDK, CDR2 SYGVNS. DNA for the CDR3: TGTGCCAGCAGTGATTTCGCTGTGGAGAATTCACCCCTCCACTTT. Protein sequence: CASSDFAVENSPLHF.

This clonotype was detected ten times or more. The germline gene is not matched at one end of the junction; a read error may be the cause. The CDR3 DNA follows: TGCAGCGTCGAAGAAGCCGGGACTCTCTCGGAGTACTTC. Translating it yields CSVEEAGTLSEYF. The V gene is TRBV29-1, the J gene TRBJ2-7, with D possibly being TRBD2 (6 bases). This CDR3 region has 13 residues. Per germline, CDR1 SQVTM and CDR2 ANQGSEA.

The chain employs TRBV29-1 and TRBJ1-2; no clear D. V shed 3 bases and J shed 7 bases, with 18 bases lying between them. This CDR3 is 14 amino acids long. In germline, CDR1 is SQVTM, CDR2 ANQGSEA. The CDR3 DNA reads TGCAGCGTTGATTCGGCCCGGGTCCTGGGTGGCTACACCTTC. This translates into CSVDSARVLGGYTF.